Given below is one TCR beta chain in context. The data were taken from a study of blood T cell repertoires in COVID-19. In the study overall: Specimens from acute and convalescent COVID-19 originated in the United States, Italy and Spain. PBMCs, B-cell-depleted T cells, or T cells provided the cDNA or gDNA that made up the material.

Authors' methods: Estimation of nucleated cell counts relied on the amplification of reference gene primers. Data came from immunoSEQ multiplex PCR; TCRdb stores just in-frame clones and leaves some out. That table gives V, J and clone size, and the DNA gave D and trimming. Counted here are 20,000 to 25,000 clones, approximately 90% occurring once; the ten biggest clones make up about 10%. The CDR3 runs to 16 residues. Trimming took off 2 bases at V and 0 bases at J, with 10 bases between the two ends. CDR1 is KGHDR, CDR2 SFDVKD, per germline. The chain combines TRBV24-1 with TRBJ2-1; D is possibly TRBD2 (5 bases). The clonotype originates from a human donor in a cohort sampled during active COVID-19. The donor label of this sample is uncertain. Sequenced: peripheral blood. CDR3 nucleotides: TGTGCCACCAGTGATTCCAAAGGGAGCTCCTACAATGAGCAGTTCTTC. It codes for CATSDSKGSSYNEQFF.